These T cell receptor beta chains were read from a single sample in a study of T cells expressing NK-cell markers. TCRdb re-called the 5' RACE reads; every CDR3 protein appears as one record, without DNA. This sample's table reports some 340,000 distinct CDR3 sequences. The source material was blood T cells: a sorted CD56 or NKG2C T cell subset, CD4+ or CD8+ T cells, or bulk PBMC T cells (not recorded which). The receptors come from a man aged 18-69 years in good health. Each CDR3 is given with its conserved first and last residue. The order of the fields is CDR3 protein, J gene, V gene.

cdr3_aa: CASTDRGLGEAFF; j_call: TRBJ1-1; v_call: TRBV6-1
cdr3_aa: CASSLAGRGAATDTQYF; j_call: TRBJ2-3; v_call: TRBV12-3/TRBV12-4
cdr3_aa: CASSFGREKLFF; j_call: TRBJ1-4; v_call: TRBV5-6
cdr3_aa: CASRGNLYNEQFF; j_call: TRBJ2-1; v_call: TRBV2
cdr3_aa: CASSLGAGRSNEKLFF; j_call: TRBJ1-4; v_call: TRBV7-9
cdr3_aa: CASSLTRGTTNQPQHF; j_call: TRBJ1-5; v_call: TRBV28
cdr3_aa: CASSLKTGRIGTEAFF; j_call: TRBJ1-1; v_call: TRBV18
cdr3_aa: CATSDLDGRMAGELFF; j_call: TRBJ2-2; v_call: TRBV24-1
cdr3_aa: CASSPSRSSEQFF; j_call: TRBJ2-1; v_call: TRBV12-3/TRBV12-4
cdr3_aa: CASSLQGARTEQFF; j_call: TRBJ2-1; v_call: TRBV2
cdr3_aa: CAWRGTGWGTDTQYF; j_call: TRBJ2-3; v_call: TRBV30
cdr3_aa: CSARGISRVGEQFF; j_call: TRBJ2-1; v_call: TRBV20-1
cdr3_aa: CASSDSRAREGDYEQYF; j_call: TRBJ2-7; v_call: TRBV6-4
cdr3_aa: CARSWFYNSPLHF; j_call: TRBJ1-6; v_call: TRBV21-1
cdr3_aa: CASSFFGSGFSTDTQYF; j_call: TRBJ2-3; v_call: TRBV5-1
cdr3_aa: CASSLALGQGPKNTEAFF; j_call: TRBJ1-1; v_call: TRBV5-1
cdr3_aa: CASNLRSFNTDTQYF; j_call: TRBJ2-3; v_call: TRBV11-2
cdr3_aa: CASSFVQGFYPHEQYF; j_call: TRBJ2-7; v_call: TRBV12-3/TRBV12-4
cdr3_aa: CASSVLGGTDTQYF; j_call: TRBJ2-3; v_call: TRBV9
cdr3_aa: CASSTVRSERGDTQYF; j_call: TRBJ2-3; v_call: TRBV3-1
cdr3_aa: CASSARRFGTYEQYF; j_call: TRBJ2-7; v_call: TRBV6-1
cdr3_aa: CASSLTGGAKYGYTF; j_call: TRBJ1-2; v_call: TRBV2
cdr3_aa: CASSLLAGGKETQYF; j_call: TRBJ2-5; v_call: TRBV5-6
cdr3_aa: CASSLAPGSCEQYF; j_call: TRBJ2-7; v_call: TRBV7-7
cdr3_aa: CASSLSTPGLQYF; j_call: TRBJ2-3; v_call: TRBV7-3
cdr3_aa: CASSPWTSGVGDTQYF; j_call: TRBJ2-3; v_call: TRBV7-9
cdr3_aa: CASSQSPSGVGEDTQYF; j_call: TRBJ2-3; v_call: TRBV23-1
cdr3_aa: CATSPPEYNEQFF; j_call: TRBJ2-1; v_call: TRBV24-1
cdr3_aa: CASSTGDVGGELFF; j_call: TRBJ2-2; v_call: TRBV12-3/TRBV12-4
cdr3_aa: CASSLRDAALYEQYF; j_call: TRBJ2-7; v_call: TRBV7-6
cdr3_aa: CSATGEAYGYTF; j_call: TRBJ1-2; v_call: TRBV20-1
cdr3_aa: CSASRSGARVAFF; j_call: TRBJ1-1; v_call: TRBV20-1
cdr3_aa: CSVRRGNTDTQYF; j_call: TRBJ2-3; v_call: TRBV29-1
cdr3_aa: CASSLLGTITDTQYF; j_call: TRBJ2-3; v_call: TRBV7-6
cdr3_aa: CSAPLRGNPEQFF; j_call: TRBJ2-1; v_call: TRBV20-1
cdr3_aa: CASSSPNRGNTEAFF; j_call: TRBJ1-1; v_call: TRBV19
cdr3_aa: CASSAGYSTDTQYF; j_call: TRBJ2-3; v_call: TRBV2
cdr3_aa: CASSPLAGGPSSYNEQFF; j_call: TRBJ2-1; v_call: TRBV11-2
cdr3_aa: CASSVWGAGEYEQFF; j_call: TRBJ2-1; v_call: TRBV9